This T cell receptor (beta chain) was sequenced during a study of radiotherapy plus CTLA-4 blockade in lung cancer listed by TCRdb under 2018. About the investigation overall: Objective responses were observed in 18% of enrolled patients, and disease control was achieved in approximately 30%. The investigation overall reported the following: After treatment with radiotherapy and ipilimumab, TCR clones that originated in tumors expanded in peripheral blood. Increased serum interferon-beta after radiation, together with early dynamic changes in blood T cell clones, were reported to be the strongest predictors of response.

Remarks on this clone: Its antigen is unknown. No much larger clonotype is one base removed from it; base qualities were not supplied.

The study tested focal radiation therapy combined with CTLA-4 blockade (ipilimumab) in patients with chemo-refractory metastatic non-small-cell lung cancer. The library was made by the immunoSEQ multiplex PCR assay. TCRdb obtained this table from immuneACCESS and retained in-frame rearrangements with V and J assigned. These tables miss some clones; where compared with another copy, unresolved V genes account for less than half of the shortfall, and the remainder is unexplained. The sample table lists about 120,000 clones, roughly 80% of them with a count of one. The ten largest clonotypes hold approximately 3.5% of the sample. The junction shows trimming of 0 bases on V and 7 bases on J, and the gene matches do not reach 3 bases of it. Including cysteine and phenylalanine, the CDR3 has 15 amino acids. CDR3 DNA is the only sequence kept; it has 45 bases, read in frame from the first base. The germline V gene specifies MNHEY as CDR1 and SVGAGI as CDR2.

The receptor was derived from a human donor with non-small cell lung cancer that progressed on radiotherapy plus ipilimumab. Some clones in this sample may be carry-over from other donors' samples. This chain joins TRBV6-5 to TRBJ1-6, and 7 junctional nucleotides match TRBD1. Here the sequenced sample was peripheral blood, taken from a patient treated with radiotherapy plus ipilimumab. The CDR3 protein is CASSYSTGTNSPLHF. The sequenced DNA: TGTGCCAGCAGTTACTCGACAGGGACCAATTCACCCCTCCACTTT.